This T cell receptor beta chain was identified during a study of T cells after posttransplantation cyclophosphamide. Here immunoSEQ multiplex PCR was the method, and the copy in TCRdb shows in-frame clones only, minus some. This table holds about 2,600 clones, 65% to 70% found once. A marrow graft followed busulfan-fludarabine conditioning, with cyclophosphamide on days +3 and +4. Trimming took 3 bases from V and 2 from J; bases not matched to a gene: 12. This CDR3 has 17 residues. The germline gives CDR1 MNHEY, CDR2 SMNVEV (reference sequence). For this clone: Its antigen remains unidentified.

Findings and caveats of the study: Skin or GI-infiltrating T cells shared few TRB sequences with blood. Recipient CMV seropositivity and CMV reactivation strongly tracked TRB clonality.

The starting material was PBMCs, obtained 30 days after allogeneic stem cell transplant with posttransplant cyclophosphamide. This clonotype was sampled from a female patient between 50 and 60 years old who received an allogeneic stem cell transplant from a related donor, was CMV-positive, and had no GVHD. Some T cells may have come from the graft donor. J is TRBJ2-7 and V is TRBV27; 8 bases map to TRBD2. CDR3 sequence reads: CASSFRTSPERPYEQYF. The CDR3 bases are TGTGCCAGCAGTTTCCGGACTAGCCCTGAACGGCCCTACGAGCAGTACTTC.